This entry concerns a single T cell receptor beta chain. Its antigen remains unidentified. The germline CDR1 and CDR2 sequences are LNHDA and SQIVND (reference sequence). Trimming left V 5 bases short and J 3 bases short, with 8 bases between. The CDR3 runs 14 residues. This record comes from a study of T cell repertoires in cytomegalovirus infection. TCRdb itself ran the reads through MiXCR, one entry per CDR3 protein. The sample has about 500,000 distinct CDR3 sequences, about 33% seen once; the top ten hold about a sixth. The chain is built from TRBV19 and TRBJ2-6; D gene ambiguous. The clonotype comes from a human donor in good health (CMV status not recorded). Some clones in this sample may be carry-over from other donors' samples. The specimen comprised cultured PBMCs, sampled from culture after CMV antigen stimulation. The CDR3 nucleotides are TGTGCCAGTAGTTTTATCGTTGGGGCCAACGTCCTGACTTTC. Translating it yields CASSFIVGANVLTF.